This T cell receptor beta chain was obtained from a study of blood T cell repertoires in COVID-19. The table came from immunoSEQ multiplex PCR; TCRdb's copy has only in-frame clones and leaves some out. Of about 250,000 clones in the sample, 85% were seen once. Sequenced material: PBMCs or T cells enriched from blood (not recorded which). This receptor was identified in a woman in her forties or fifties who had been exposed to COVID-19.

The CDR3: CAIAGTGGLNTEAFF. CDR3 nucleotides: TGTGCCATCGCGGGGACGGGGGGACTGAACACTGAAGCTTTCTTT. J is TRBJ1-1 and V is TRBV10-3, with D possibly TRBD1 on 5 matching bases. The CDR3 contains 15 residues. Trimming pared 8 bases from V and 0 bases from J, leaving 16 bases between. CDR1 and CDR2 (germline): ENHRY, SYGVKD.